These 27 T cell receptor beta chains came from one sample sequenced in a study of human CD8 memory T cell subsets. Researchers made TCR beta libraries via UMI-labeled 5' RACE. TCRdb reanalyzed the 5' RACE reads and collapses them to one entry per CDR3 protein, without DNA. The repertoire table contains approximately 10,000 distinct CDR3 sequences. TPEX cells were CCR7+ PD-1+ TIGIT+ early memory CD8+ T cells with exhausted-like traits. Sequencing was performed on CD8+ T cells from PBMCs. The receptors come from a human donor in good health.

This chain joins TRBV4-3 and TRBJ2-1; TCRdb picks TRBD1, but there is no DNA to check that call. The germline V gene has CDR1 LGHNA and CDR2 YSLEER. The CDR3 has 13 residues. CDR3 region: CASSQGGTEEQFF.

The V gene is TRBV14, the J gene TRBJ2-5; TCRdb gives TRBD2 as the D gene, but with no DNA this cannot be confirmed. This CDR3 spans 15 amino acids. Germline CDR1 SGHDN, CDR2 FVKESK. The CDR3 is CASSQEVGTPETQYF. Supplemented by reference TRBV14 and TRBJ2-5, the full variable domain reads EAGVTQFPSHSVIEKGQTVTLRCDPISGHDNLYWYRRVMGKEIKFLLHFVKESKQDESGMPNNRFLAERTGGTYSTLKVQPAELEDSGVYFCASSQEVGTPETQYFGPGTRLLVL.

The rearrangement joins TRBV2 to TRBJ2-7; no DNA is available, so the TRBD1 call from TCRdb remains unchecked. Per the germline V gene, CDR1 is SNHLY and CDR2 is FYNNEI. This CDR3 has 17 amino acids. CDR3 sequence: CASLGLISGTGGYEQYF. Looking up the rest from reference TRBV2 and TRBJ2-7 gives the full variable domain: EPEVTQTPSHQVTQMGQEVILRCVPISNHLYFYWYRQILGQKVEFLVSFYNNEISEKSEIFDDQFSVERPDGSNFTLKIRSTKLEDSAMYFCASLGLISGTGGYEQYFGPGTRLTVT.

The rearrangement links TRBV7-6 to TRBJ2-5; TCRdb names TRBD2, which stays unverified in the absence of DNA. The CDR3 covers 13 residues. Germline V gives CDR1 SGHVS, CDR2 FNYEAQ. The CDR3 sequence: CATSAGEEETQYF.

The rearrangement links TRBV28 to TRBJ2-1; the D call from TCRdb, TRBD1, cannot be confirmed without DNA. The CDR3 length is 17 residues. Germline V gives CDR1 MDHEN, CDR2 SYDVKM. The CDR3 protein is CASSLLQGGRSRNEQFF.

The chain combines TRBV28 with TRBJ2-7. The germline gives CDR1 MDHEN, CDR2 SYDVKM. This CDR3 contains 14 residues. This chain's CDR3 is CASSSVIGMYEQYF.

The V and J genes are TRBV19 and TRBJ1-5; TCRdb's D gene call, TRBD1, goes unchecked for lack of DNA. CDR1 and CDR2 (germline): LNHDA, SQIVND (reference sequence). This CDR3 has 13 amino acids. CDR3 protein: CASSPGSVQPQHF.

This chain uses TRBV6-6 with TRBJ1-1; TCRdb reports TRBD1, a call that lacks DNA to check it against. CDR1 is MNHNY and CDR2 is SVGAGI in the germline V gene (reference sequence). The CDR3 is 14 residues long. The CDR3 here is CASSWNRGMSEAFF.

This clonotype shows up as medium-sized (0.01 to 0.1%) by frequency. The chain has TRBV6-2 or TRBV6-3 and TRBJ1-1. CDR3 length equals 13 residues. Germline V lookup: CDR1 MNHEY, CDR2 SVGEGT. The CDR3 loop is CASSRGLSTEAFF.

This chain links TRBV30 with TRBJ2-3. There are 13 residues in the CDR3. Germline loops: CDR1 GTSNPN, CDR2 SVGIG (reference sequence). CDR3 amino acids: CAWTRTYTDTQYF.

This chain's CDR3 is CASSLRTANYGYTF. The genes are TRBV28 and TRBJ1-2. The CDR3 is 14 amino acids. The germline gives CDR1 MDHEN, CDR2 SYDVKM.

This rearrangement joins TRBV20-1 to TRBJ2-5; the D gene TCRdb calls, TRBD1, cannot be checked with no DNA. The CDR3 spans 13 residues. The germline V gene encodes CDR1 DFQATT and CDR2 SNEGSKA (reference sequence). CDR3 sequence reads: CSASRGAFETQYF.

V and J are TRBV19 and TRBJ2-7; no DNA is available, so the TRBD1 call from TCRdb remains unchecked. CDR3 length: 15 residues. Germline CDR1 is LNHDA and CDR2 is SQIVND (reference sequence). Here the CDR3 reads CARNMGQGLSYEQYF.

This chain connects TRBV3-1 to TRBJ2-2; TCRdb reports TRBD1, a call that lacks DNA to check it against. The CDR3 is made up of 18 amino acids. In germline, CDR1 is LGHDT, CDR2 YNNKEL (reference sequence). The CDR3 sequence: CASSQGPGSGLDTGELFF.

This rearrangement joins TRBV3-1 to TRBJ2-7; the D call from TCRdb, TRBD2, cannot be confirmed without DNA. This CDR3 is built from 18 residues. The germline gives CDR1 LGHDT, CDR2 YNNKEL (reference sequence). The chain's CDR3 is CASSPQTSGGPNSYEQYF.

This chain links TRBV15 with TRBJ2-7. CDR3 length equals 13 residues. Germline CDR1 and CDR2: LNHNV and YYDKDF (reference sequence). The chain's CDR3 is CATSRDRPSEQYF.

This chain links TRBV6-5 with TRBJ1-2; the TRBD1 assignment by TCRdb is unverifiable without DNA. Germline V gene sequence: CDR1 MNHEY, CDR2 SVGAGI. This CDR3 comprises 14 residues. CDR3 sequence reads: CASSTGTGGYGYTF.

The chain uses TRBV20-1 and TRBJ1-2; the TRBD1 assignment by TCRdb is unverifiable without DNA. CDR3 size: 15 residues. Germline V gene lookup returns CDR1 DFQATT and CDR2 SNEGSKA (reference sequence). The CDR3 loop reads CSARVTDTYPYGYTF.

The chain recombines TRBV12-3 or TRBV12-4 with TRBJ2-1; TCRdb designates TRBD2, a call that cannot be tested without DNA. There are 14 residues in the CDR3. The CDR3 spells CASTMEREYNEQFF.

The V gene is TRBV3-1, the J gene TRBJ2-7. CDR3 length: 12 amino acids. Per the germline V gene, CDR1 is LGHDT and CDR2 is YNNKEL (reference sequence). The CDR3 loop reads CASIGESNEQYF.

The chain is built from TRBV27 and TRBJ2-7. The CDR3 has 12 amino acids. Germline CDR1 and CDR2: MNHEY and SMNVEV (reference sequence). Here the CDR3 reads CASSSTLYEQYF.

The V gene is TRBV12-3 or TRBV12-4, the J gene TRBJ2-2; as DNA is missing, the TRBD2 call by TCRdb cannot be tested. The CDR3 is made up of 12 amino acids. The CDR3 is CASSFGGAELFF.

This clonotype is identified as medium-sized (0.01 to 0.1%) from frequency. The chain links TRBV5-1 to TRBJ2-7; TCRdb gives TRBD1 as the D gene, but with no DNA this cannot be confirmed. Germline assignment: CDR1 SGHRS and CDR2 YFSETQ. The CDR3 has 14 residues. CDR3 region: CASSLGTGYHEQYF.

The V call is TRBV19, the J call TRBJ1-5; the TRBD1 assignment by TCRdb is unverifiable without DNA. The CDR3 has 15 residues. The germline V gene has CDR1 LNHDA and CDR2 SQIVND (reference sequence). The CDR3: CASRTGTRGRQPQHF. The whole variable domain, filled in from reference TRBV19 and TRBJ1-5, reads DGGITQSPKYLFRKEGQNVTLSCEQNLNHDAMYWYRQDPGQGLRLIYYSQIVNDFQKGDIAEGYSVSREKKESFPLTVTSAQKNPTAFYLCASRTGTRGRQPQHFGDGTRLSIL.

This clonotype is classed as medium-sized by frequency. V and J are TRBV28 and TRBJ1-2; TCRdb returns TRBD1, unconfirmable since there is no DNA. The CDR3 consists of 14 residues. Germline CDR1 MDHEN, CDR2 SYDVKM. CDR3 loop: CASSPNRGREGYTF.

The rearrangement links TRBV6-2 or TRBV6-3 to TRBJ2-1. Germline values: CDR1 MNHEY, CDR2 SVGEGT. CDR3 size: 13 residues. CDR3 amino acids: CASSYSTYNEQFF.

This clonotype is labeled medium-sized (0.01 to 0.1%) based on frequency. The chain has TRBV28 and TRBJ2-7; TCRdb's D call, TRBD2, is unchecked because there is no DNA. CDR3 length: 16 residues. Germline V CDR1 and CDR2: MDHEN, SYDVKM. Here the CDR3 reads CASSMTSGRAVDEQYF.